These T cell receptor beta chains were read from a single sample in a study of CD8 T cells in ankylosing spondylitis. TCRdb recomputed calls from the 5' RACE reads with MiXCR, one row per CDR3 protein. The sample yields about 89,000 distinct CDR3 sequences, around 27% seen once. Sequenced material: blood, either unsorted or a sorted T cell fraction (not recorded which). These receptor sequences come from a male donor with ankylosing spondylitis or in good health (not recorded which). Each CDR3 is given without its conserved first and last residue. A D gene is named only where the DNA matches it firmly.

d_call: .
v_call: TRBV20-1
j_call: TRBJ1-2
cdr3_aa: SAPLDRRGADGYT

d_call: .
v_call: TRBV7-9
j_call: TRBJ1-5
cdr3_aa: ASSLEARQPQH

d_call: .
v_call: TRBV20-1
j_call: TRBJ1-3
cdr3_aa: SASLQWGRAGNTIY

d_call: .
v_call: TRBV5-1
j_call: TRBJ1-5
cdr3_aa: ASSLRGEGNQPQH

d_call: TRBD1
v_call: TRBV6-1
j_call: TRBJ1-2
cdr3_aa: ASSRDRGYGYT

d_call: .
v_call: TRBV5-1
j_call: TRBJ1-2
cdr3_aa: ASSSTGNANYGYT

d_call: TRBD1
v_call: TRBV5-1
j_call: TRBJ2-3
cdr3_aa: ASSLGTGMREDTQY

d_call: TRBD2
v_call: TRBV20-1
j_call: TRBJ2-6
cdr3_aa: SAAGSGANVLT

d_call: TRBD2
v_call: TRBV11-1
j_call: TRBJ2-7
cdr3_aa: ASSSRGYGISGSPSSYEQY

d_call: TRBD1
v_call: TRBV10-3
j_call: TRBJ1-4
cdr3_aa: ASNRGRDEKLF

d_call: .
v_call: TRBV20-1
j_call: TRBJ1-5
cdr3_aa: SARDGRNSNQPQH

d_call: .
v_call: TRBV18
j_call: TRBJ1-3
cdr3_aa: ASSPGLGRSSGNTIY

d_call: TRBD1
v_call: TRBV5-1
j_call: TRBJ2-7
cdr3_aa: ASSFTYRGYEQY

d_call: TRBD2
v_call: TRBV20-1
j_call: TRBJ2-1
cdr3_aa: SARHPSGVWEQF

d_call: .
v_call: TRBV29-1
j_call: TRBJ2-1
cdr3_aa: SVAGLRGHNEQF

d_call: .
v_call: TRBV15
j_call: TRBJ1-1
cdr3_aa: ATSRLDNTEAF

d_call: TRBD1
v_call: TRBV7-2
j_call: TRBJ1-1
cdr3_aa: ASSSRGRIAF

d_call: .
v_call: TRBV5-1
j_call: TRBJ2-2
cdr3_aa: ASSLWPQGTGELF

d_call: .
v_call: TRBV15
j_call: TRBJ2-5
cdr3_aa: ATSRDFQETQY

d_call: TRBD1
v_call: TRBV12-3/TRBV12-4
j_call: TRBJ1-1
cdr3_aa: ASSYQTGAGTEAF

d_call: .
v_call: TRBV15
j_call: TRBJ2-5
cdr3_aa: ATSSRGIQETQY

d_call: TRBD1
v_call: TRBV9
j_call: TRBJ1-1
cdr3_aa: ASSGWTGNTEAF

d_call: TRBD1
v_call: TRBV12-3/TRBV12-4
j_call: TRBJ2-5
cdr3_aa: ASSGDSSQETQY

d_call: .
v_call: TRBV9
j_call: TRBJ2-1
cdr3_aa: ASRRGNEQF

d_call: TRBD2
v_call: TRBV7-3
j_call: TRBJ2-3
cdr3_aa: ASSSTGGSISQY

d_call: TRBD2
v_call: TRBV25-1
j_call: TRBJ2-1
cdr3_aa: ASSGRTSNPWDEQF

d_call: .
v_call: TRBV27
j_call: TRBJ1-5
cdr3_aa: ASSPGRVDQPQH

d_call: .
v_call: TRBV5-1
j_call: TRBJ1-6
cdr3_aa: ASSSDSAWDSPLH

d_call: .
v_call: TRBV6-1
j_call: TRBJ1-5
cdr3_aa: ASSMYSNQPQH

d_call: .
v_call: TRBV7-2
j_call: TRBJ2-5
cdr3_aa: ASSLSAGAAETQY

d_call: TRBD2
v_call: TRBV7-6
j_call: TRBJ2-3
cdr3_aa: ASSDLPPGLAGTDTQY

d_call: .
v_call: TRBV12-3/TRBV12-4
j_call: TRBJ2-3
cdr3_aa: ASSLGAGPVDTQY

d_call: .
v_call: TRBV29-1
j_call: TRBJ2-2
cdr3_aa: SVVKQGSGELF

d_call: .
v_call: TRBV7-9
j_call: TRBJ2-7
cdr3_aa: ASSLEDNGLPYEQY

d_call: .
v_call: TRBV30
j_call: TRBJ2-1
cdr3_aa: AWSSKAASSYNEQF

d_call: .
v_call: TRBV20-1
j_call: TRBJ1-4
cdr3_aa: SASEDSANEKLF

d_call: TRBD2
v_call: TRBV4-2
j_call: TRBJ2-7
cdr3_aa: ASSQGSGRYEQY

d_call: TRBD1
v_call: TRBV20-1
j_call: TRBJ1-1
cdr3_aa: SASPPTGRNTEAF

d_call: .
v_call: TRBV29-1
j_call: TRBJ2-3
cdr3_aa: TVNTDTQY

d_call: .
v_call: TRBV20-1
j_call: TRBJ1-1
cdr3_aa: SARAQGTLNTEAF

d_call: .
v_call: TRBV28
j_call: TRBJ2-1
cdr3_aa: ASSLDRYSNEQF

d_call: .
v_call: TRBV3-1
j_call: TRBJ2-1
cdr3_aa: ASSQAGGHNHNEQF

d_call: TRBD1
v_call: TRBV7-9
j_call: TRBJ1-4
cdr3_aa: ASSLRTGGAEKLF

d_call: TRBD2
v_call: TRBV20-1
j_call: TRBJ2-4
cdr3_aa: SARRRGGGNIQY

d_call: .
v_call: TRBV7-9
j_call: TRBJ2-1
cdr3_aa: ASSLARDFSYNEQF

d_call: TRBD2
v_call: TRBV27
j_call: TRBJ2-1
cdr3_aa: ASSTRLAGYNEQF

d_call: .
v_call: TRBV20-1
j_call: TRBJ1-2
cdr3_aa: SARQGRFNYGYT

d_call: TRBD1
v_call: TRBV24-1
j_call: TRBJ2-6
cdr3_aa: ATSDSRTGSPGANVLT